A single TCR beta chain is shown here with its context. What it binds is unknown. The sample comes from a study of cytomegalovirus exposure and HLA in healthy donors. The V and J ends lost 3 bases and 4 bases respectively, with 7 bases between them. From germline, CDR1 is LNHDA and CDR2 SQIVND (reference sequence). The CDR3 runs 13 residues. The PCR had 60 Vbeta and 13 Jbeta primers. Only in-frame clones appear in the TCRdb table, and some are missing; sequencing was by immunoSEQ multiplex PCR. The repertoire holds approximately 160,000 clones, more than 65% seen once, with 1.5% to 2% in the top ten. The study, taken as a whole, reports: Reports indicated that the classifier achieved high specificity and sensitivity in diagnosing cytomegalovirus status. There were some V segments, including TRBV6-2 and TRBV6-3, excluded as indistinguishable.

The sample comprised PBMCs. The chain links TRBV19 to TRBJ2-1; D gene uncertain. The clonotype comes from a woman aged 25 to 39 in good health and CMV-seronegative. CDR3 nucleotide sequence: TGTGCCAGTAGTATTTATATTTACAATGAGCAGTTCTTC. Translated: CASSIYIYNEQFF.